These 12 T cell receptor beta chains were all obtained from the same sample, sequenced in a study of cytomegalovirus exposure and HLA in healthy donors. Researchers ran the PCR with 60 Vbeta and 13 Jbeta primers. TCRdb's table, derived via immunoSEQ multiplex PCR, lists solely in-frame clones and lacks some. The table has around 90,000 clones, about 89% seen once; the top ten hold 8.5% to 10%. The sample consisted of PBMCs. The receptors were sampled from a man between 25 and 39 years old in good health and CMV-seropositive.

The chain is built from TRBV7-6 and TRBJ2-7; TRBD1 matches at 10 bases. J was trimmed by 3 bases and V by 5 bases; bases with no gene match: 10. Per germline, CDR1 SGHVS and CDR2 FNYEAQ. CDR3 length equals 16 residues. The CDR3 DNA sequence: TGTGCCAGCAGCCCCACCCCCGGACAGGGGGGCTACGAGCAGTACTTC. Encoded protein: CASSPTPGQGGYEQYF.

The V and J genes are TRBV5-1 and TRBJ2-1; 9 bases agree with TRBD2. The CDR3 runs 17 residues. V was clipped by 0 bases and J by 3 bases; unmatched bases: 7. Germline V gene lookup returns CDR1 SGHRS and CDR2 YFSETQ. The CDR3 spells CASSLGSSGDLYNEQFF. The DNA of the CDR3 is TGCGCCAGCAGCTTGGGGTCTAGCGGGGACCTCTACAATGAGCAGTTCTTC.

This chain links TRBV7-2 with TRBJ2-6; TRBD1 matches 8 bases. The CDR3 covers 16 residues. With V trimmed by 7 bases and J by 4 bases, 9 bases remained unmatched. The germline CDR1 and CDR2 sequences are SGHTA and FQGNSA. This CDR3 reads CASTKGRGRGANVLTF. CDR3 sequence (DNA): TGTGCCAGCACCAAGGGCAGGGGGCGGGGGGCCAACGTCCTGACTTTC. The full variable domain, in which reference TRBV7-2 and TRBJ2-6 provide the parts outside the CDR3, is GAGVSQSPSNKVTEKGKDVELRCDPISGHTALYWYRQSLGQGLEFLIYFQGNSAPDKSGLPSDRFSAERTGGSVSTLTIQRTQQEDSAVYLCASTKGRGRGANVLTFGAGSRLTVL.

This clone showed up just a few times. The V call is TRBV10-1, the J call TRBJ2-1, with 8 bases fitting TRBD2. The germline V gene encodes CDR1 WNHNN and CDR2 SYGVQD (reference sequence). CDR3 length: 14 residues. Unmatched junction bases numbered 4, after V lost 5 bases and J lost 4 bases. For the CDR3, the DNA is TGCGCCAGCAGTAGAGCGGGAGTTTACAATGAGCAGTTCTTC. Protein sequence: CASSRAGVYNEQFF.

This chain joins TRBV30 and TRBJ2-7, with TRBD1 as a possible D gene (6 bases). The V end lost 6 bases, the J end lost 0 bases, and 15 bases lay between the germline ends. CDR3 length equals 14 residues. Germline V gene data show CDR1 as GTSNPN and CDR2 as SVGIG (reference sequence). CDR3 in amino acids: CACSTGISSYEQYF. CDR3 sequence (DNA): TGTGCCTGTAGTACAGGGATCAGCTCCTACGAGCAGTACTTC.

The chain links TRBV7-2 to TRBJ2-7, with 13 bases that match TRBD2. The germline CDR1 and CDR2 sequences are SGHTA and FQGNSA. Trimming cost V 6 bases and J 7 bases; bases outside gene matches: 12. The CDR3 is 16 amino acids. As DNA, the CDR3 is TGTGCCAGCAGTTCTTCTCCGGGACTAGCGGGGTTTGAGCAGTACTTC. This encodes CASSSSPGLAGFEQYF. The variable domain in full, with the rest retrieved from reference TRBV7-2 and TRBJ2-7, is GAGVSQSPSNKVTEKGKDVELRCDPISGHTALYWYRQSLGQGLEFLIYFQGNSAPDKSGLPSDRFSAERTGGSVSTLTIQRTQQEDSAVYLCASSSSPGLAGFEQYFGPGTRLTVT.

The CDR3 bases are TGTGCCAGTGTAGGTGACAGGCTTGGCACAGATACGCAGTATTTT. The encoded protein is CASVGDRLGTDTQYF. The V and J genes are TRBV28 and TRBJ2-3, with a possible D match to TRBD1 (6 bases). V dropped 9 bases and J dropped 1 base, with 17 bases sitting between them. Germline values: CDR1 MDHEN, CDR2 SYDVKM. The CDR3 is 15 amino acids.

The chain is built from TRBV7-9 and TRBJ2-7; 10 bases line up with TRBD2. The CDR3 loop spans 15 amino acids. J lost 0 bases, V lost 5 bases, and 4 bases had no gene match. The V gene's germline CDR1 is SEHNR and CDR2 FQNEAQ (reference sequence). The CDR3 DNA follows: TGTGCCAGCAGCGGTCTAGCGGGGGCCTCCTACGAGCAGTACTTC. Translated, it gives CASSGLAGASYEQYF.

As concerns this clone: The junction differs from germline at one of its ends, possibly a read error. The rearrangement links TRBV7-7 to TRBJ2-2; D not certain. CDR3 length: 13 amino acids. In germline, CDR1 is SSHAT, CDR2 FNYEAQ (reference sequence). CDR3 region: CASSPQSTGELFF. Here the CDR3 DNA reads TGTGCTAGCAGTCCACAAAGCACCGGGGAGCTGTTTTTT.

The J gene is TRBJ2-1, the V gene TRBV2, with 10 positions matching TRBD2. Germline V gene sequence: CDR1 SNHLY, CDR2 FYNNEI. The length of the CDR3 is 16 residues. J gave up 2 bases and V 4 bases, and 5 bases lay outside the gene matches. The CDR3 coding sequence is TGTGCCAGCAGTGCTAGGACTAGCGGAACCTACAATGAGCAGTTCTTC. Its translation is CASSARTSGTYNEQFF.

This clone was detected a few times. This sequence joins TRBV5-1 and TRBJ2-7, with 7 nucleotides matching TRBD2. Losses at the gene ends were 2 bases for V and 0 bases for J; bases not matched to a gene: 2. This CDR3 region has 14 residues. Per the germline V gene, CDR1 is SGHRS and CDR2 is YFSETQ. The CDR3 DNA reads TGCGCCAGCAGCTTCGGCGGGAGCTCCTACGAGCAGTACTTC. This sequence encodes CASSFGGSSYEQYF.

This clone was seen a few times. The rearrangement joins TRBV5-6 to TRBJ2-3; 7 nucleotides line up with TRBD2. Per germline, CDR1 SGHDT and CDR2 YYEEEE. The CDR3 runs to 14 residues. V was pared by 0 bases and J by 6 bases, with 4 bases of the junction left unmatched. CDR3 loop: CASSLGTSADTQYF. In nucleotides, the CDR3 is TGTGCCAGCAGCTTGGGTACTAGCGCGGATACGCAGTATTTT.